Listed here is a single T cell receptor (beta chain). The data belong to a study of blood T cell repertoires in COVID-19. Study-level information: The cDNA or gDNA used as material had been derived from T cells, B-cell-depleted T cells, or PBMCs.

The protocol was immunoSEQ multiplex PCR, while the TCRdb copy is restricted to in-frame clones and leaves out a portion. The table records hundreds of thousands of clones, roughly nine tenths of them present only once. The V gene end was trimmed by 0 bases and the J gene end by 7 bases; junction bases not matched to a gene: 9. The germline gives CDR1 LGHNA, CDR2 YNFKEQ. The CDR3 is 16 amino acids. The sample consisted of peripheral blood. This TCR was recovered from a man younger than 35 with COVID-19, enrolled during active disease. V usage is TRBV4-2 and J usage is TRBJ2-7; TRBD2 matches at 10 bases. This chain's CDR3 is CASSQEASGRAGEQYF. Here the CDR3 DNA reads TGTGCCAGCAGCCAAGAAGCCAGCGGGAGGGCGGGTGAGCAGTACTTC.